A single sample gave rise to the 2 T cell receptor beta chains below, sequenced in a study of brain T cells in children with intractable seizures (dated by TCRdb to the early 2020s). In the paper's terms, the time point label means: blood from clinic visit 5 months post-surgery; TSC patient then seizure free. Libraries were built with the immunoSEQ multiplex PCR assay. TCRdb retrieved this table from immuneACCESS and kept in-frame rearrangements only. Not all clones are present; in checked studies, unresolved V genes account for under half, and no reason is known for the remainder. Across this sample there are 300,000 to 400,000 clones, with 93% seen only once. The top ten hold around 6% of the sample. The material sequenced was peripheral blood, taken approximately 5 months after surgery. The source is a boy under two years old with tuberous sclerosis and intractable seizures.

The chain has TRBV5-5 and TRBJ1-4; 7 bases match TRBD1. This CDR3 has 15 residues. J lost 10 bases, V lost 3 bases, and 12 bases had no gene match. CDR1 SGHKS and CDR2 YYEKEE come from the germline V gene (reference sequence). The CDR3 nucleotides are TGTGCCAGCAGCTCGCGGGGTCAGGGGGAGGTAAAACTGTTTTTT. Its protein is CASSSRGQGEVKLFF.

This chain joins TRBV11-2 and TRBJ2-1; TRBD2 might be the D (6 bases). V was trimmed by 5 bases and J by 5 bases, leaving 25 bases between them. The CDR3 spans 18 residues. The germline V gene has CDR1 SGHAT and CDR2 FQNNGV. The CDR3 bases are TGTGCCAGCAGCGCGATCGCGGGGCTGGTCAGGCGGGACAATGAGCAGTTCTTC. Translated: CASSAIAGLVRRDNEQFF.